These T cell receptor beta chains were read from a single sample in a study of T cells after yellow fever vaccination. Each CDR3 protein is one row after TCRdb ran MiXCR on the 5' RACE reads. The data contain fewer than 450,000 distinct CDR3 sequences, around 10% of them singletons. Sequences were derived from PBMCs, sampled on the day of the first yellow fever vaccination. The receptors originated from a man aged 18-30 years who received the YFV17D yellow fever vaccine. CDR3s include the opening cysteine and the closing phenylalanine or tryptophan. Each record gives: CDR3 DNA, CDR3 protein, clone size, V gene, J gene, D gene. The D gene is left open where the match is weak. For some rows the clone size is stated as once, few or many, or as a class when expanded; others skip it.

cdr3_nt: TGTGCCACCAGCAGAGACAGGATGGGCAATCAGCCCCAGCATTTT
cdr3_aa: CATSRDRMGNQPQHF
clone_size: NA
v_call: TRBV15
j_call: TRBJ1-5
d_call: NA

cdr3_nt: TGTGCCAGCAGTACCGCCCTTGGGTCCGCCTTC
cdr3_aa: CASSTALGSAF
clone_size: NA
v_call: TRBV28
j_call: TRBJ2-1
d_call: NA

cdr3_nt: TGCGCCAGCAGCCACCAGGGAAACACTGAAGCTTTCTTT
cdr3_aa: CASSHQGNTEAFF
clone_size: many
v_call: TRBV4-1
j_call: TRBJ1-1
d_call: NA

cdr3_nt: TGCGCCAGCACCCTCGGACTAGCGGGGGGGGCAGATACGCAGTATTTT
cdr3_aa: CASTLGLAGGADTQYF
clone_size: NA
v_call: TRBV5-1
j_call: TRBJ2-3
d_call: TRBD2

cdr3_nt: TGTGCCAGCAGTTATCAGGGGCCTGGTGAAGCTTTCTTT
cdr3_aa: CASSYQGPGEAFF
clone_size: few
v_call: TRBV6-6
j_call: TRBJ1-1
d_call: NA

cdr3_nt: TGTGCCAGCAGTAAAAGGACACCCTACGAGCAGTACTTC
cdr3_aa: CASSKRTPYEQYF
clone_size: NA
v_call: TRBV12-3/TRBV12-4
j_call: TRBJ2-7
d_call: NA

cdr3_nt: TGTGCCACCAGCAGAGATGCAGAACATAGGAATGAGCAGTTCTTC
cdr3_aa: CATSRDAEHRNEQFF
clone_size: NA
v_call: TRBV15
j_call: TRBJ2-1
d_call: NA

cdr3_nt: TGCAGTGCTAGAGACCCGACAGGCTATGGCTACACCTTC
cdr3_aa: CSARDPTGYGYTF
clone_size: NA
v_call: TRBV20-1
j_call: TRBJ1-2
d_call: NA

cdr3_nt: TGTGCCAGCAGTTACCGACAGCAGTTCTTC
cdr3_aa: CASSYRQQFF
clone_size: few
v_call: TRBV6-2/TRBV6-3
j_call: TRBJ2-1
d_call: NA

cdr3_nt: TGCGCCAGCAGCCAAGGACTAGAAATTGATGAGTTCCTCTTC
cdr3_aa: CASSQGLEIDEFLF
clone_size: NA
v_call: TRBV4-1
j_call: TRBJ2-1
d_call: NA

cdr3_nt: TGTGCCAGTAGTATTTCGAGGGTTCGGAATGAGCAGTTCTTC
cdr3_aa: CASSISRVRNEQFF
clone_size: NA
v_call: TRBV19
j_call: TRBJ2-1
d_call: NA

cdr3_nt: TGTGCCAGCTCACCACGGGAGAAGATCTCTGGAAACACCATATATTTT
cdr3_aa: CASSPREKISGNTIYF
clone_size: NA
v_call: TRBV18
j_call: TRBJ1-3
d_call: NA

cdr3_nt: TGCGCCAGCAGCTCCCCGGACAGGGCGGCGGGCTACACCTTC
cdr3_aa: CASSSPDRAAGYTF
clone_size: few
v_call: TRBV4-1
j_call: TRBJ1-2
d_call: TRBD1

cdr3_nt: TGTGCCAGCAGTACGGACGCCGCATACTATGGCTACACCTTC
cdr3_aa: CASSTDAAYYGYTF
clone_size: NA
v_call: TRBV6-1
j_call: TRBJ1-2
d_call: NA

cdr3_nt: TGCAGTGGAAACCGCGTTCCGACGCCAACTTTCTTT
cdr3_aa: CSGNRVPTPTFF
clone_size: NA
v_call: TRBV20-1
j_call: TRBJ1-1
d_call: NA

cdr3_nt: TGTGCCAGCAGTTTCAGGACGGGACCCTACGAGCAGTACTTC
cdr3_aa: CASSFRTGPYEQYF
clone_size: NA
v_call: TRBV12-3/TRBV12-4
j_call: TRBJ2-7
d_call: NA

cdr3_nt: TGTGCCAGCAGCCGGATAGTGGAGAATTCACCCCTCCACTTT
cdr3_aa: CASSRIVENSPLHF
clone_size: few
v_call: TRBV6-1
j_call: TRBJ1-6
d_call: NA

cdr3_nt: TGTGCCAGCAGCGTAGGAGGGGTCCGCGCCAATGAGCAGTTCTTC
cdr3_aa: CASSVGGVRANEQFF
clone_size: NA
v_call: TRBV9
j_call: TRBJ2-1
d_call: NA